Reported below is one TCR beta chain. The germline gives CDR1 SGHVS, CDR2 FQNEAQ. V lost 5 bases and J lost 7; bases outside the gene matches: 6. The CDR3 covers 14 residues. This sample was included in a study of immune characterization of retroperitoneal liposarcoma. One entry per CDR3 protein results from TCRdb running MiXCR on the PCR reads. Here the sample spans about 10,000 distinct CDR3 sequences, 27% being singletons. The sequenced sample consisted of tumor tissue. This chain uses TRBV7-8 with TRBJ2-2, with 8 nucleotides matching TRBD2. The receptor's source is a female donor with retroperitoneal liposarcoma. The CDR3 sequence is CASSHGGASGELFF. CDR3 sequence (DNA): TGTGCCAGCAGCCACGGGGGGGCGAGCGGGGAGCTGTTTTTT.